The clone carrying this T cell receptor (beta chain) was seen a single time. The sample is drawn from a study of blood T cell repertoires in COVID-19. Germline V gene lookup returns CDR1 SGHRS and CDR2 YFSETQ. There are 12 residues in the CDR3. V was trimmed by 4 bases and J by 14 bases, leaving 18 bases between them. In the source study's methods: How many nucleated cells were present was estimated from reference gene primer amplification. The method was immunoSEQ multiplex PCR; TCRdb's version includes in-frame clones alone and lacks a portion of them. V and J calls and clone size are given by that table; D and trimming were obtained from the DNA. The data hold 200,000 to 300,000 clones, with approximately 82% observed a single time.

What was sequenced was peripheral blood. The gene calls are TRBV5-1 and TRBJ1-2; D may be TRBD1 (5 bases). The sequence was collected from a man aged 40-49 years who had recovered from COVID-19. The CDR3, as DNA: TGCGCCAGCAGCGCTGGTGGGGGGTTAGCTACCTTC. Amino acids: CASSAGGGLATF.